These 20 T cell receptor beta chains came from one sample sequenced in a study of CD8 T cells in Susac syndrome. RNA, at about 0.5 to 1 ug, was reverse transcribed with random hexamers. MiXCR, run by TCRdb on the immunoSEQ multiplex PCR reads, gives a single entry per CDR3 protein. The sample yields some 130,000 distinct CDR3 sequences, approximately 95% seen once. The sample consisted of CD8+ T cells from PBMCs. These receptors all stem from a human donor with Susac syndrome.

The chain uses TRBV12-3 or TRBV12-4 and TRBJ2-7; 10 nucleotides align to TRBD1. This CDR3 spans 15 amino acids. Trimming cost V 5 bases and J 2 bases; bases outside gene matches: 6. This CDR3 is CASSPGTGVTYEQYF. The CDR3 DNA sequence: TGTGCCAGCAGTCCCGGGACAGGGGTAACCTACGAGCAGTACTTC.

V gene TRBV3-1 combines with J gene TRBJ1-2; D is perhaps TRBD1 (5 bases). The CDR3 is 14 residues long. Germline V gene data show CDR1 as LGHDT and CDR2 as YNNKEL (reference sequence). Trimming left V 4 bases short and J 5 bases short, with 14 bases between. The DNA for the CDR3 is TGTGCCAGCAGCCCCTCTACAGGAACGTATGGCTACACCTTC. Its translation: CASSPSTGTYGYTF.

The genes are TRBV28 and TRBJ2-7, with D tentatively TRBD2 (6 bases). The CDR3 contains 14 residues. From germline, CDR1 is MDHEN and CDR2 SYDVKM. Trimming removed 6 bases at V and 4 bases at J, with 16 bases between. CDR3 in DNA: TGTGCCAGCAGGGAACGAGGGACTGGGTACGAGCAGTACTTC. Protein: CASRERGTGYEQYF.

For the CDR3, the DNA is TGTGCCTGGAGTGTAATTGGACTACAGAGCTCTGGGGCCAACGTCCTGACTTTC. Translating gives CAWSVIGLQSSGANVLTF. The chain has TRBV30 and TRBJ2-6; perhaps TRBD2 as D (6 bases). Between the trimmed V and J ends, which lost 0 bases and 0 bases, there was a span of 15 bases. Germline V gene lookup returns CDR1 GTSNPN and CDR2 SVGIG (reference sequence). The length of the CDR3 is 18 residues. Full variable domain (missing parts from reference TRBV30 and TRBJ2-6): SQTIHQWPATLVQPVGSPLSLECTVEGTSNPNLYWYRQAAGRGLQLLFYSVGIGQISSEVPQNLSASRPQDRQFILSSKKLLLSDSGFYLCAWSVIGLQSSGANVLTFGAGSRLTVL.

This clonotype appeared once. This chain uses TRBV29-1 with TRBJ1-2; D is possibly TRBD1 (6 bases). The CDR3 runs to 11 residues. The V and J ends lost 6 bases and 8 bases respectively, with 13 bases between them. Germline CDR1 is SQVTM and CDR2 is ANQGSEA. The CDR3 sequence is CSVIFRGGYTF. CDR3 nucleotides: TGCAGCGTGATATTCAGGGGCGGCTACACCTTC. The full variable domain, rest sourced from reference TRBV29-1 and TRBJ1-2, is SAVISQKPSRDICQRGTSLTIQCQVDSQVTMMFWYRQQPGQSLTLIATANQGSEATYESGFVIDKFPISRPNLTFSTLTVSNMSPEDSSIYLCSVIFRGGYTFGSGTRLTVV.

This chain uses TRBV28 with TRBJ1-2; D gene ambiguous. The CDR3 contains 17 residues. Between the trimmed V and J ends, which lost 7 bases and 2 bases, there was a span of 23 bases. Germline loops: CDR1 MDHEN, CDR2 SYDVKM. CDR3 DNA: TGTGCCAGCATAAATCTGGACTGGGCAGCCGAGAACTATGGCTACACCTTC. This codes for CASINLDWAAENYGYTF.

The V gene is TRBV29-1, the J gene TRBJ2-7; D unresolved. Germline CDR1 is SQVTM and CDR2 is ANQGSEA. The CDR3 consists of 11 residues. Trimming stripped 7 bases from V and 3 bases from J, with 10 bases between. Here the CDR3 DNA reads TGCAGCGCAACGGACGGCTACGAGCAGTACTTC. Translated, it gives CSATDGYEQYF.

V gene TRBV12-3 or TRBV12-4 combines with J gene TRBJ2-7; 7 positions agree with TRBD1. Germline trimming cut 5 bases from V and 3 bases from J; bases unmatched to any gene: 4. The CDR3 sequence is 13 residues long. As DNA, the CDR3 is TGTGCCAGCAGTCCAACAGGGGTCTACGAGCAGTACTTC. It yields the protein CASSPTGVYEQYF.

V is TRBV7-6 and J is TRBJ1-1; weak D call: TRBD1 (6 bases). V was clipped by 7 bases and J by 8 bases, with 11 bases between them. The length of the CDR3 is 11 residues. CDR1 SGHVS and CDR2 FNYEAQ come from the germline V gene. CDR3 amino acids: CASIGGGEAFF. CDR3 in DNA: TGTGCCAGCATAGGGGGGGGAGAAGCTTTCTTT.

This clonotype was detected only once. The CDR3 DNA is TGCAGTGCTAGTCGTCCCGATACCGACCGGGCTGTTGGCTATGGCTACACCTTC. Translating gives CSASRPDTDRAVGYGYTF. This chain links TRBV20-1 with TRBJ1-2; no reliable D call. The CDR3 loop spans 18 amino acids. From germline, CDR1 is DFQATT and CDR2 SNEGSKA (reference sequence). V was shortened by 3 bases and J by 4 bases, with 27 bases between the two germline ends.

The genes are TRBV28 and TRBJ2-6, with D perhaps given as TRBD1 or TRBD2 (6 bases each). Germline values: CDR1 MDHEN, CDR2 SYDVKM. This CDR3 is built from 17 residues. Trimming took off 3 bases at V and 3 bases at J, with 15 bases between the two ends. The chain's CDR3 is CASSLTGGAFGANVLTF. As DNA, the CDR3 is TGTGCCAGCAGTTTGACCGGGGGCGCGTTTGGGGCCAACGTCCTGACTTTC.

This clonotype appeared a few times. This rearrangement joins TRBV29-1 to TRBJ2-5; 7 bases align to TRBD1. The V segment lost 4 bases and the J segment 5 bases; nucleotides outside the gene matches: 4. This CDR3 contains 12 residues. From germline, CDR1 is SQVTM and CDR2 ANQGSEA. The CDR3: CSVGTGEETQYF. CDR3 bases: TGCAGCGTTGGCACAGGGGAGGAGACCCAGTACTTC. The full variable domain, rest sourced from reference TRBV29-1 and TRBJ2-5, is SAVISQKPSRDICQRGTSLTIQCQVDSQVTMMFWYRQQPGQSLTLIATANQGSEATYESGFVIDKFPISRPNLTFSTLTVSNMSPEDSSIYLCSVGTGEETQYFGPGTRLLVL.

This clonotype was recorded a few times. The J gene is TRBJ2-1, the V gene TRBV7-9, with 9 nucleotides matching TRBD2. The ends lost 10 bases at V and 5 bases at J; junction bases unmatched: 3. From germline, CDR1 is SEHNR and CDR2 FQNEAQ (reference sequence). The length of the CDR3 is 12 residues. The CDR3, as DNA: TGTGCCACTTTAGCGGGAGACAATGAGCAGTTCTTC. Translation gives CATLAGDNEQFF.

The genes are TRBV7-8 and TRBJ2-7, with TRBD2 as a possible D gene (6 bases). Trimming removed 2 bases from V and 3 bases from J, with 11 bases in between. CDR3 length equals 14 residues. Germline V gives CDR1 SGHVS, CDR2 FQNEAQ. CDR3 sequence reads: CASSLSGEGYEQYF. The CDR3 nucleotides are TGTGCCAGCAGCTTATCGGGAGAAGGCTACGAGCAGTACTTC.

The chain recombines TRBV27 with TRBJ1-4; the D gene is possibly TRBD1 (5 bases). Trimming pared 7 bases from V and 5 bases from J, leaving 23 bases between. The CDR3 contains 17 residues. Germline CDR1 MNHEY, CDR2 SMNVEV (reference sequence). The chain's CDR3 is CASIFGRIQGSNEKLFF. The DNA of the CDR3 is TGTGCCAGCATTTTTGGTCGCATTCAGGGCTCCAATGAAAAACTGTTTTTT.

V usage is TRBV12-3 or TRBV12-4 and J usage is TRBJ2-2; D is ambiguous. V gave up 6 bases and J gave up 8 bases, with 13 bases separating them. The CDR3 is made up of 13 amino acids. The DNA of the CDR3 is TGTGCCAGCAGCGCGGACGGCCTAGGGGAGCTGTTTTTT. Translated: CASSADGLGELFF.

The gene calls are TRBV24-1 and TRBJ2-1, with D maybe TRBD1 (7 bases). CDR1 and CDR2 (germline): KGHDR, SFDVKD. V lost 4 bases, J lost 8 bases, and 17 bases lay in between. CDR3 size: 15 residues. CDR3 amino acids: CATSEGPGGIYEQFF. CDR3 sequence (DNA): TGTGCCACCAGTGAAGGGCCAGGGGGGATCTATGAGCAGTTCTTC.

The genes are TRBV11-2 and TRBJ2-2; 9 bases agree with TRBD2. The J segment lost 0 bases and the V segment lost 0 bases, leaving 2 bases of the junction unmatched. Germline loops: CDR1 SGHAT, CDR2 FQNNGV. The CDR3 runs to 17 residues. CDR3 nucleotides: TGTGCCAGCAGCTTAGAAGAGCGGGAGGCGAACACCGGGGAGCTGTTTTTT. Translated: CASSLEEREANTGELFF.

CDR3 DNA sequence: TGTGCCAGCAGCCATTCAGCCCTTAGTGGGGAGACCCAGTACTTC. Translating gives CASSHSALSGETQYF. The chain joins TRBV14 to TRBJ2-5; D is undetermined. The V end was cut by 3 bases, the J end by 5 bases, with 16 bases between. This CDR3 is 15 amino acids long. Germline-derived CDR1 and CDR2 are SGHDN and FVKESK. The complete variable domain, with remaining parts taken from reference TRBV14 and TRBJ2-5, reads EAGVTQFPSHSVIEKGQTVTLRCDPISGHDNLYWYRRVMGKEIKFLLHFVKESKQDESGMPNNRFLAERTGGTYSTLKVQPAELEDSGVYFCASSHSALSGETQYFGPGTRLLVL.

The chain recombines TRBV13 with TRBJ2-5; possible D gene TRBD1, 5 bases. This CDR3 comprises 13 residues. CDR1 and CDR2 from the germline V gene are PRHDT and FYEKMQ (reference sequence). The ends were cut back, 5 bases at V and 4 bases at J, with 11 bases in the middle. The CDR3 sequence: CASSPGIRETQYF. For the CDR3, the DNA is TGTGCCAGCAGCCCAGGGATCCGAGAGACCCAGTACTTC.